This T cell receptor beta chain was retrieved from a study of OX40 agonist ivuxolimab in advanced cancers. As for this clone: Antigen: not known.

General study findings and limits: In the 0.1 to 3.0 mg/kg range, CD4+ and CD8+ blood T cells had expanded clonally by week 6.

Produced via immunoSEQ multiplex PCR; TCRdb's table is partial and in-frame only. The table has roughly 100,000 clones, around 90% seen once. The CDR3 has 14 residues. CDR1 is SGHAT and CDR2 is FQNNGV in the germline V gene. V lost 2 bases and J lost 8, with 15 bases in between. The chain links TRBV11-2 to TRBJ1-2, with D tentatively TRBD1 (5 bases). This specimen consisted of CD4+ or CD8+ T cells sorted from blood, obtained in a trial of the OX40 agonist ivuxolimab. This sequence originates from an adult with an advanced solid tumor such as melanoma, head and neck, liver or kidney cancer. This CDR3 is CASSLQAGWLGYTF. DNA of the CDR3: TGTGCCAGCAGCTTACAGGCAGGGTGGTTGGGCTACACCTTC. The variable domain in full, with the rest retrieved from reference TRBV11-2 and TRBJ1-2, is EAGVAQSPRYKIIEKRQSVAFWCNPISGHATLYWYQQILGQGPKLLIQFQNNGVVDDSQLPKDRFSAERLKGVDSTLKIQPAKLEDSAVYLCASSLQAGWLGYTFGSGTRLTVV.